These T cell receptor beta chains were read from a single sample in a study of Ad26.COV2.S vaccination and SARS-CoV-2 variants. Repertoires were generated with immunoSEQ multiplex PCR, while TCRdb's copy carries only in-frame clones and drops some. The sample has 300,000 to 400,000 clones, roughly 87% seen once. Sequencing was performed on peripheral blood, taken in a trial of Ad26.COV2.S vaccine versus placebo. These TCRs come from a person between 18 and 60 years old who received the Ad26.COV2.S COVID-19 vaccine or a placebo. Both conserved end residues are part of each CDR3. A D gene is named only where the DNA matches it firmly. Part of the rows lack a size; the others show once, few, many or a class for expanded clones.

-	15	TRBV4-2	TRBJ1-4	-	CASSQDRAPNEKLFF	TGTGCCAGCAGCCAAGACAGGGCACCAAATGAAAAACTGTTTTTT
-	15	TRBV6-6	TRBJ2-1	TRBD1	CASSTGTGLHNEQFF	TGTGCCAGCAGCACCGGGACAGGGTTACACAATGAGCAGTTCTTC
-	18	TRBV6-2/TRBV6-3	TRBJ2-7	TRBD1	CASSYSITRDRETYEQYF	TGTGCCAGCAGTTACTCGATAACGCGGGACAGGGAGACCTACGAGCAGTACTTC
-	15	TRBV6-6	TRBJ2-2	-	CASSYLGTPTGELFF	TGTGCCAGCAGTTACCTCGGGACACCAACCGGGGAGCTGTTTTTT
once	11	TRBV6-5	TRBJ2-5	-	CASRGEETQYF	TGTGCCAGCAGGGGGGAAGAGACCCAGTACTTC
few	11	TRBV12-3/TRBV12-4	TRBJ2-7	-	CASSTGREQYF	TGTGCCAGCAGTACAGGGCGAGAGCAGTACTTC
few	15	TRBV14	TRBJ1-6	-	CASSQDQGWRSPLHF	TGTGCCAGCAGCCAAGATCAGGGATGGAGATCACCCCTCCACTTT
-	15	TRBV9	TRBJ1-1	TRBD1	CASSARGMMNTEAFF	TGTGCCAGCAGCGCCAGGGGGATGATGAACACTGAAGCTTTCTTT
-	14	TRBV5-4	TRBJ2-5	-	CASSPEGGEETQYF	TGTGCCAGCAGCCCAGAGGGTGGGGAGGAGACCCAGTACTTC
-	18	TRBV19	TRBJ2-1	TRBD2	CASSRASGGAFKSNEQFF	TGTGCCAGTAGTAGGGCTAGCGGGGGGGCATTTAAGTCGAATGAGCAGTTCTTC
-	16	TRBV19	TRBJ2-6	-	CASSKWDTSGANVLTF	TGTGCCAGTAGCAAGTGGGACACCTCTGGGGCCAACGTCCTGACTTTC
-	16	TRBV23-1	TRBJ1-4	-	CASSQSLYQCQEKLFF	TGCGCCAGCAGTCAATCCCTGTACCAGTGTCAAGAAAAACTGTTTTTT
-	13	TRBV2	TRBJ1-6	TRBD1	CASSGDRASPLHF	TGTGCCAGCAGTGGGGACAGGGCTTCACCCCTCCACTTT
-	14	TRBV30	TRBJ1-6	-	CAWSPGRYNSPLHF	TGTGCCTGGAGTCCTGGCAGGTATAATTCACCCCTCCACTTT
-	15	TRBV6-6	TRBJ2-7	TRBD1	CASRDRTGGIYEQYF	TGTGCCAGCAGAGATAGGACAGGGGGTATCTACGAGCAGTACTTC
-	13	TRBV9	TRBJ2-7	TRBD1	CASSEGQAYEQYF	TGTGCCAGCAGCGAGGGACAGGCCTACGAGCAGTACTTC
-	14	TRBV30	TRBJ1-6	-	CAWSVRGSDSPLHF	TGTGCCTGGAGTGTACGGGGTTCTGATTCACCCCTCCACTTT
once	13	TRBV10-3	TRBJ2-2	-	CAIRASATGELFF	TGTGCCATCAGAGCTAGCGCCACCGGGGAGCTGTTTTTT
-	15	TRBV4-1	TRBJ1-2	-	CASSLPGRDNYGYTF	TGCGCCAGCAGCCTCCCCGGGAGGGACAACTATGGCTACACCTTC
once	14	TRBV27	TRBJ1-5	-	CASSLGGGPGAQHF	TGTGCCAGCAGCCTAGGAGGCGGACCGGGGGCCCAGCATTTT
-	13	TRBV9	TRBJ2-2	-	CAPEYANTGELFF	TGTGCCCCCGAGTATGCGAACACCGGGGAGCTGTTTTTT
-	14	TRBV18	TRBJ1-5	-	CASSPTAPDQPQHF	TGTGCCAGCTCGCCCACGGCACCCGATCAGCCCCAGCATTTT
-	19	TRBV5-1	TRBJ2-1	TRBD2	CASSSGFQTSGGIYNEQFF	TGCGCCAGCAGCTCGGGCTTTCAAACTAGCGGGGGAATCTACAATGAGCAGTTCTTC
once	12	TRBV11-1	TRBJ1-6	-	CASTIRGSPLHF	TGTGCCAGCACCATCAGGGGTTCACCCCTCCACTTT
-	16	TRBV7-3	TRBJ1-1	TRBD1	CASSLKGGTALGEAFF	TGTGCCAGCAGCTTAAAGGGGGGGACAGCCCTTGGAGAAGCTTTCTTT
-	13	TRBV9	TRBJ1-3	-	CASSRGFGNTIYF	TGTGCCAGCAGCCGGGGTTTTGGAAACACCATATATTTT
-	15	TRBV3-1/TRBV3-2	TRBJ1-2	-	CASSQEAGISYGYTF	TGTGCCAGCAGCCAAGAGGCAGGGATTTCCTATGGCTACACCTTC
once	14	TRBV5-6	TRBJ2-2	-	CATSLEQGTGELFF	TGTGCCACCAGCCTGGAACAGGGAACCGGGGAGCTGTTTTTT
-	16	TRBV7-6	TRBJ1-4	TRBD1	CASSQRGTGVSEKLFF	TGTGCCAGCAGCCAGAGGGGGACAGGGGTTAGTGAAAAACTGTTTTTT
-	18	TRBV10-3	TRBJ1-3	-	CAISGPTGQRSSGNTIYF	TGTGCCATCAGTGGTCCTACAGGGCAACGAAGCTCTGGAAACACCATATATTTT
few	11	TRBV15	TRBJ1-3	-	CATEWGNTIYF	TGTGCCACGGAGTGGGGAAACACCATATATTTT
-	15	TRBV5-6	TRBJ1-1	-	CASSLVGRENTEAFF	TGTGCCAGCAGCTTGGTAGGGCGGGAGAACACTGAAGCTTTCTTT
-	15	TRBV19	TRBJ1-5	-	CASSPGFTSNQPQHF	TGTGCCAGTAGTCCAGGGTTTACCAGCAATCAGCCCCAGCATTTT
-	14	TRBV7-2	TRBJ2-3	-	CASSLPEAADTQYF	TGTGCCAGCAGCTTACCGGAAGCGGCAGATACGCAGTATTTT
once	14	TRBV29-1	TRBJ2-7	-	CSVDAGPSAYEQYF	TGCAGCGTTGATGCTGGCCCGTCGGCCTACGAGCAGTACTTC
-	11	TRBV4-1	TRBJ2-7	-	CASSRDHEQYF	TGCGCCAGCAGCCGGGACCACGAGCAGTACTTC
-	15	TRBV4-1	TRBJ1-4	TRBD1	CASSQGGDRGEKLFF	TGCGCCAGCAGCCAGGGGGGGGACAGGGGTGAAAAACTGTTTTTT
few	16	TRBV5-4	TRBJ1-2	-	CASSLSGNPSYYGYTF	TGTGCCAGCAGCTTGTCAGGTAACCCCTCCTACTATGGCTACACCTTC
-	14	TRBV7-3	TRBJ2-2	-	CASSLNAPPGELFF	TGTGCCAGCAGCCTGAACGCCCCACCCGGGGAGCTGTTTTTT
-	13	TRBV29-1	TRBJ1-1	TRBD1	CSVVQGVNTEAFF	TGCAGCGTTGTACAGGGGGTGAACACTGAAGCTTTCTTT
-	16	TRBV9	TRBJ2-4	TRBD1	CASSSTRQGAGDIQYF	TGTGCCAGCAGCTCAACCAGACAGGGGGCTGGGGACATTCAGTACTTC
-	16	TRBV7-9	TRBJ2-7	TRBD1	CASSLARTGRSYEQYF	TGTGCCAGCAGCTTAGCAAGGACAGGCCGCTCCTACGAGCAGTACTTC
-	16	TRBV7-2	TRBJ1-6	-	CASSPRGGGYNSPLHF	TGTGCCAGCAGCCCCCGGGGTGGCGGATATAATTCACCCCTCCACTTT
-	16	TRBV4-1	TRBJ2-1	-	CASSQVGQRLNNEQFF	TGCGCCAGCAGCCAAGTTGGACAGAGACTAAACAATGAGCAGTTCTTC
-	17	TRBV7-6	TRBJ2-2	-	CASSPPPTAPNTGELFF	TGTGCCAGCAGCCCCCCGCCGACGGCCCCGAACACCGGGGAGCTGTTTTTT
once	15	TRBV5-8	TRBJ1-6	-	CASSIQGGSRSPLHF	TGTGCCAGCAGCATCCAGGGCGGATCCCGGTCACCCCTCCACTTT
-	13	TRBV6-5	TRBJ1-1	TRBD1	CASYTHRGTEAFF	TGTGCCAGCTACACTCACAGGGGAACTGAAGCTTTCTTT
-	13	TRBV5-1	TRBJ1-5	-	CASSLDWNQPQHF	TGCGCCAGCAGCTTGGATTGGAATCAGCCCCAGCATTTT
-	15	TRBV7-3	TRBJ1-1	-	CASSLQGLMNTEAFF	TGTGCCAGCAGCCTTCAAGGGCTAATGAACACTGAAGCTTTCTTT
-	14	TRBV5-4	TRBJ2-2	-	CASSLAGWAGELFF	TGTGCCAGCAGCTTGGCCGGGTGGGCCGGGGAGCTGTTTTTT
-	15	TRBV9	TRBJ2-7	TRBD2	CASSVDVSGAYEQYF	TGTGCCAGCAGCGTAGATGTTAGCGGGGCCTACGAGCAGTACTTC